This entry lists 19 T cell receptor beta chains sequenced from one sample in a study of CD8+ T cells in alopecia areata. RNA, once extracted, was reverse transcribed into cDNA for use as the sequencing template. The assay was immunoSEQ multiplex PCR, and TCRdb's table has in-frame clones only and misses some. This sample has about 150,000 clones; 87% occur once, and the top ten carry around 15%. Source: CD8+ T cells sorted from blood, taken at week 0. These receptors all stem from a human donor with alopecia areata.

The gene calls are TRBV7-9 and TRBJ1-3; D is uncertain. The CDR3 spans 13 residues. From germline, CDR1 is SEHNR and CDR2 FQNEAQ (reference sequence). V was trimmed by 5 bases and J by 6 bases, leaving 11 bases between them. CDR3 coding DNA: TGTGCCAGCAGCGTTGACATCCTAAACACCATATATTTT. It is translated as CASSVDILNTIYF.

The V and J genes are TRBV7-9 and TRBJ2-1; D not certain. V was cut by 5 bases and J by 0 bases, with 11 bases left in between. Germline CDR1 reads SEHNR; CDR2 reads FQNEAQ (reference sequence). The CDR3 consists of 15 residues. CDR3 DNA: TGTGCCAGCAGCCGAGTGCAGAGCTCCTACAATGAGCAGTTCTTC. Its translation is CASSRVQSSYNEQFF. The complete variable domain, with remaining parts taken from reference TRBV7-9 and TRBJ2-1, reads DTGVSQNPRHKITKRGQNVTFRCDPISEHNRLYWYRQTLGQGPEFLTYFQNEAQLEKSRLLSDRFSAERPKGSFSTLEIQRTEQGDSAMYLCASSRVQSSYNEQFFGPGTRLTVL.

The chain links TRBV30 to TRBJ1-1, with D unresolved. Germline CDR1 is GTSNPN and CDR2 is SVGIG (reference sequence). V was cut by 5 bases and J by 2 bases, with 6 bases left in between. This CDR3 spans 11 amino acids. CDR3 loop: CAWWVNTEAFF. The CDR3 nucleotides read TGTGCCTGGTGGGTTAACACTGAAGCTTTCTTT.

The genes are TRBV6-5 and TRBJ2-1; 8 bases map to TRBD1. The V and J ends lost 7 bases and 2 bases, in that order; junction bases with no gene match: 7. CDR3 length: 15 amino acids. Germline assignment: CDR1 MNHEY and CDR2 SVGAGI. CDR3 sequence reads: CASNLGQVPYNEQFF. As DNA, the CDR3 is TGTGCCAGCAATTTGGGACAGGTGCCCTACAATGAGCAGTTCTTC.

This chain links TRBV7-9 with TRBJ2-7, with 8 bases that match TRBD2. V was pared by 9 bases and J by 2 bases, with 12 bases of the junction left unmatched. The V gene's germline CDR1 is SEHNR and CDR2 FQNEAQ (reference sequence). This CDR3 region has 15 residues. In nucleotides, the CDR3 is TGTGCCAGTGCCAGCCCTAGCGGGTCTCCCTACGAGCAGTACTTC. This encodes CASASPSGSPYEQYF.

The gene calls are TRBV19 and TRBJ2-1, with no clear D. Germline V gene lookup returns CDR1 LNHDA and CDR2 SQIVND (reference sequence). With 7 bases removed from V and 5 bases from J, the gap between germline ends came to 9 bases. The CDR3 length is 12 residues. CDR3 coding DNA: TGTGCCAGTACAGCGCAAAACAATGAGCAGTTCTTC. It translates to CASTAQNNEQFF.

The chain carries TRBV7-3 and TRBJ1-6; D is unclear. The CDR3 contains 13 residues. V lost 10 bases, J lost 9 bases, and 16 bases lay in between. Germline-derived CDR1 and CDR2 are SGHTA and FQGTGA. In DNA, the CDR3 is TGTGCCACCCCGGCCGACGAGCGTTCACCCCTCCACTTT. This translates into CATPADERSPLHF.

The chain has TRBV11-1 and TRBJ1-2; no reliable D call. In germline, CDR1 is SGHAT, CDR2 FQDESV (reference sequence). The CDR3 contains 17 residues. Trimming removed 6 bases from V and 6 bases from J, with 26 bases in between. This CDR3 is CASSNSPPGRPGDGYTF. For the CDR3, the DNA is TGTGCCAGCAGTAATTCCCCCCCTGGGCGGCCTGGGGATGGCTACACCTTC.

This clone has just one count. This chain uses TRBV30 with TRBJ1-2; D is unresolved. The V and J ends lost 2 bases and 3 bases respectively, with 13 bases between them. Germline V CDR1 and CDR2: GTSNPN, SVGIG (reference sequence). The length of the CDR3 is 14 residues. The CDR3: CAWSPGGAYYGYTF. CDR3 DNA sequence: TGTGCCTGGAGTCCCGGCGGAGCTTACTATGGCTACACCTTC.

This chain links TRBV6-5 with TRBJ2-6, with D tentatively TRBD1 (6 bases). The ends were cut back, 1 base at V and 6 bases at J, with 13 bases in the middle. This CDR3 comprises 16 residues. Germline V gene data show CDR1 as MNHEY and CDR2 as SVGAGI. DNA for the CDR3: TGTGCCAGCAGTTACTTCACAGGGCGATCGGCCAACGTCCTGACTTTC. It translates to CASSYFTGRSANVLTF.

The J gene is TRBJ2-4, the V gene TRBV7-9; 7 bases line up with TRBD2. Losses at the gene ends were 5 bases for V and 0 bases for J; bases not matched to a gene: 10. Germline assignment: CDR1 SEHNR and CDR2 FQNEAQ (reference sequence). The CDR3 loop spans 17 amino acids. CDR3: CASSLSGATLAKNIQYF. Written as DNA, the CDR3 is TGTGCCAGCAGCCTGAGCGGGGCCACCCTAGCCAAAAACATTCAGTACTTC.

In its sample, this clone was seen a few times. The same CDR3 can be traced to other DNA sequences in this sample. This chain joins TRBV6-5 and TRBJ2-3; D is uncertain. V gave up 0 bases and J gave up 0 bases, with 7 bases separating them. The CDR3 sequence is 15 residues long. CDR1 is MNHEY, CDR2 SVGAGI, per germline. CDR3 sequence reads: CASSYSPGSTDTQYF. As DNA, the CDR3 is TGTGCCAGCAGTTACTCGCCCGGGAGCACAGATACGCAGTATTTT.

The V and J genes are TRBV7-9 and TRBJ2-5; D is ambiguous. The V end lost 5 bases, the J end lost 0 bases, and 7 bases lay between the germline ends. The germline gives CDR1 SEHNR, CDR2 FQNEAQ (reference sequence). This CDR3 has 13 amino acids. The CDR3 here is CASSARDQETQYF. The CDR3 DNA reads as TGTGCCAGCAGCGCCCGGGACCAAGAGACCCAGTACTTC.

About this clone: The same CDR3 arises from other DNA sequences in this sample as well. J is TRBJ2-1 and V is TRBV27, with D maybe TRBD1 (5 bases). CDR1 MNHEY and CDR2 SMNVEV come from the germline V gene (reference sequence). The CDR3 spans 14 residues. Trimming removed 6 bases from V and 5 bases from J, with 14 bases in between. This chain's CDR3 is CASSPRQGHNEQFF. The CDR3 DNA sequence: TGTGCCAGCAGCCCACGGCAGGGCCACAATGAGCAGTTCTTC.

The V and J genes are TRBV6-6 and TRBJ2-3; D assignment may be TRBD1 or TRBD2 (5 bases each). Germline V gives CDR1 MNHNY, CDR2 SVGAGI (reference sequence). V lost 6 bases, J lost 2 bases, and 12 bases lay in between. The CDR3 covers 14 residues. Here the CDR3 DNA reads TGTGCCAGCAGCCATATCGGGGCCACAGATACGCAGTATTTT. This sequence encodes CASSHIGATDTQYF.

The chain has TRBV2 and TRBJ2-7, with 13 bases fitting TRBD2. The V segment lost 1 base and the J segment 4 bases; nucleotides outside the gene matches: 4. The CDR3 runs to 16 residues. In germline, CDR1 is SNHLY, CDR2 FYNNEI. The chain's CDR3 is CASSEGPGLAGYEQYF. The CDR3 nucleotides are TGTGCCAGCAGTGAAGGGCCGGGACTAGCGGGGTACGAGCAGTACTTC.

The genes are TRBV11-2 and TRBJ2-1; the D is unclear. V lost 0 bases and J 10 bases, leaving 1 base between the germline ends. Germline CDR1 and CDR2: SGHAT and FQNNGV. CDR3 length: 10 residues. CDR3 bases: TGTGCCAGCAGCTTAGACGAGCAGTTCTTC. Residues: CASSLDEQFF.

This clone was found once. This chain joins TRBV5-8 and TRBJ2-7; D uncertain. The length of the CDR3 is 12 residues. The V and J ends lost 0 bases and 4 bases respectively, with 5 bases between them. Germline V gene lookup returns CDR1 SGHTS and CDR2 YDEGEE. CDR3 protein: CASSLARYEQYF. CDR3 in DNA: TGTGCCAGCAGCTTGGCCAGGTACGAGCAGTACTTC.

This chain uses TRBV29-1 with TRBJ1-1; D is ambiguous. The CDR3 is 12 amino acids. In germline, CDR1 is SQVTM, CDR2 ANQGSEA. V was cut by 1 base and J by 3 bases, with 6 bases left in between. CDR3 in amino acids: CSVEVRDTEAFF. In nucleotides, the CDR3 is TGCAGCGTTGAAGTGCGAGACACTGAAGCTTTCTTT.